The 14 T cell receptor beta chains given below trace back to one sample, sequenced in a study of CD8 T cells in Susac syndrome (dated by TCRdb to between 2018 and 2020). Library construction relied on the immunoSEQ multiplex PCR assay. RNA was extracted using the RNeasy kit, and about 0.5 to 1 ug of the RNA was reverse transcribed with random hexamers. The public reads were run again by TCRdb, first through fastp at Q25 and then through MiXCR, and only productive beta chains were kept. Rows are unified per CDR3 protein, each entry keeping the most common DNA and genes. This sample is represented by about 85,000 distinct CDR3 sequences; 90% to 95% of them were singletons. The ten largest clones represent less than 0.3% of the sample. Material: CD8+ T cells from PBMCs. The receptors shown here come from a human donor in good health.

This clonotype was found once. The J gene is TRBJ2-2, the V gene TRBV9, with 9 nucleotides matching TRBD2. The CDR3 spans 16 residues. Germline V gene data show CDR1 as SGDLS and CDR2 as YYNGEE. V lost 4 bases to trimming and J lost 6 bases; unmatched junction nucleotides: 10. Here the CDR3 DNA reads TGTGCCAGCAGCCCCTCCCCGGGACTAGCCGCCGGGGAGCTGTTTTTT. Its translation is CASSPSPGLAAGELFF. Full variable domain (remainder filled in from reference TRBV9 and TRBJ2-2): DSGVTQTPKHLITATGQRVTLRCSPRSGDLSVYWYQQSLDQGLQFLIQYYNGEERAKGNILERFSAQQFPDLHSELNLSSLELGDSALYFCASSPSPGLAAGELFFGEGSRLTVL.

The chain recombines TRBV18 with TRBJ2-1; tentatively, D is TRBD1 (5 bases). V was clipped by 3 bases and J by 0 bases, with 9 bases between them. Germline V gives CDR1 KGHSH, CDR2 LQKENI. The CDR3 runs to 15 residues. The DNA of the CDR3 is TGTGCCAGCTCACCCAGACAGAGCTCCTACAATGAGCAGTTCTTC. It codes for CASSPRQSSYNEQFF.

The rearrangement uses TRBV6-6 and TRBJ2-7, with D tentatively TRBD2 (5 bases). Germline assignment: CDR1 MNHNY and CDR2 SVGAGI (reference sequence). Trimming stripped 5 bases from V and 2 bases from J, with 7 bases between. This CDR3 has 12 residues. Written as DNA, the CDR3 is TGTGCCAGCAGTCCCGGGGCCTACGAGCAGTACGTC. This translates into CASSPGAYEQYV.

The J gene is TRBJ2-1, the V gene TRBV7-6; TRBD1 might be the D (6 bases). Germline CDR1 reads SGHVS; CDR2 reads FNYEAQ. The V end lost 1 base, the J end lost 0 bases, and 16 bases lay between the germline ends. CDR3 length: 18 residues. CDR3 DNA: TGTGCCAGCAGCTTAGGCTCCCGCACAGGGAGCTCCTACAATGAGCAGTTCTTC. Translated: CASSLGSRTGSSYNEQFF.

The chain has TRBV9 and TRBJ2-2; weak D call: TRBD1 (5 bases). The CDR3 is 16 residues long. V gave up 5 bases and J gave up 1 base, with 15 bases separating them. Germline V CDR1 and CDR2: SGDLS, YYNGEE. The CDR3 protein is CASSAEGQWNTGELFF. In nucleotides, the CDR3 is TGTGCCAGCAGTGCCGAAGGACAATGGAACACCGGGGAGCTGTTTTTT.

This chain connects TRBV9 to TRBJ1-2; D is ambiguous. Germline CDR1 SGDLS, CDR2 YYNGEE. The CDR3 runs to 12 residues. V was shortened by 4 bases and J by 2 bases, with 6 bases between the two germline ends. CDR3 in amino acids: CASSPGNYGYTF. The CDR3 DNA follows: TGTGCCAGCAGCCCGGGCAACTATGGCTACACCTTC.

The V call is TRBV3-1, the J call TRBJ1-2; 7 bases map to TRBD1. Per the germline V gene, CDR1 is LGHDT and CDR2 is YNNKEL (reference sequence). V lost 4 bases and J lost 5; bases outside the gene matches: 13. The CDR3 has 16 residues. CDR3 coding DNA: TGTGCCAGCAGCCGGGGTCTCCAGACAGGGAGTTATGGCTACACCTTC. It is translated as CASSRGLQTGSYGYTF. The full variable domain, rest sourced from reference TRBV3-1 and TRBJ1-2, is DTAVSQTPKYLVTQMGNDKSIKCEQNLGHDTMYWYKQDSKKFLKIMFSYNNKELIINETVPNRFSPKSPDKAHLNLHINSLELGDSAVYFCASSRGLQTGSYGYTFGSGTRLTVV.

This rearrangement joins TRBV6-5 to TRBJ2-5; tentative D call: TRBD1 (5 bases). Germline CDR1 reads MNHEY; CDR2 reads SVGAGI. The CDR3 loop spans 12 amino acids. V lost 6 bases, J lost 6 bases, and 11 bases lay in between. The CDR3 nucleotides read TGTGCCAGCAGCTTCGACAGCCAGACCCAGTACTTC. Translated: CASSFDSQTQYF.

The V gene is TRBV24-1, the J gene TRBJ2-7, with unresolved D. Germline CDR1 reads KGHDR; CDR2 reads SFDVKD. V lost 12 bases to trimming and J lost 6 bases, with 17 bases between them. The CDR3 contains 12 residues. The CDR3 here is CALSPHVGEQYV. For the CDR3, the DNA is TGTGCCCTCAGCCCCCACGTCGGCGAGCAGTACGTC.

The rearrangement links TRBV27 to TRBJ1-5; 9 bases map to TRBD1. After removal of 5 bases from V and 8 bases from J, the junction contained 7 bases not matched to a gene. This CDR3 contains 14 residues. CDR1 is MNHEY, CDR2 SMNVEV, per germline (reference sequence). The CDR3 loop reads CASSKPGQGKPQHF. The DNA for the CDR3 is TGTGCCAGCAGTAAACCGGGACAGGGTAAGCCCCAGCATTTT.

The rearrangement links TRBV29-1 to TRBJ1-1; D unclear. Germline assignment: CDR1 SQVTM and CDR2 ANQGSEA. V was pared by 6 bases and J by 2 bases, with 10 bases between. CDR3 length equals 12 residues. The CDR3 sequence is CSVTSGNTEAFF. In DNA form, the CDR3 reads TGCAGCGTGACCTCAGGAAACACTGAAGCTTTCTTT.

The chain links TRBV7-8 to TRBJ2-3; 9 bases are shared with TRBD2. CDR1 and CDR2 (germline): SGHVS, FQNEAQ. J was trimmed by 5 bases and V by 5 bases; bases with no gene match: 14. The CDR3 extends over 17 amino acids. The CDR3 region is CASSNLLIERGVDTQYF. CDR3 DNA: TGTGCCAGCAGCAACCTCCTGATAGAGCGGGGGGTAGATACGCAGTATTTT. The complete variable domain, with remaining parts taken from reference TRBV7-8 and TRBJ2-3, reads GAGVSQSPRYKVAKRGQDVALRCDPISGHVSLFWYQQALGQGPEFLTYFQNEAQLDKSGLPSDRFFAERPEGSVSTLKIQRTQQEDSAVYLCASSNLLIERGVDTQYFGPGTRLTVL.

This rearrangement joins TRBV10-3 to TRBJ2-3; tentatively, D is TRBD1 (5 bases). Trimming removed 10 bases at V and 3 bases at J, with 17 bases between. The germline V gene encodes CDR1 ENHRY and CDR2 SYGVKD. This CDR3 comprises 14 residues. The CDR3 nucleotides read TGTGCCACCGCGGATGGACAAGCTACAGATACGCAGTATTTT. Protein: CATADGQATDTQYF.

This chain uses TRBV27 with TRBJ2-7; 10 positions agree with TRBD1. Germline CDR1 reads MNHEY; CDR2 reads SMNVEV (reference sequence). CDR3 length: 14 amino acids. V lost 5 bases, J lost 5 bases, and 6 bases stayed unmatched. The CDR3 DNA follows: TGTGCCAGCAGTACCGGGACAGGGGCAGACGAGCAGTACGTC. Protein: CASSTGTGADEQYV.